This is a list of T cell receptor beta chains from one sample in a study of shared clonotypes between healthy human individuals. Sequenced by immunoSEQ multiplex PCR; TCRdb stores in-frame clones only, minus some. The table shows millions of clones, with about 95% occurring only once. Material: naive CD8+ T cells sorted from blood. These receptors originate from a man younger than 35 in good health. Both conserved end residues are part of each CDR3. Each record gives: V gene, clone size, J gene, D gene, CDR3 DNA, CDR3 protein. A D gene is named only where the DNA matches it firmly. Some rows have no size entry. The others give once, few or many, or a class for an expanded clone.

TRBV15,-,TRBJ2-2,-,TGTGCCACCAGCCAGGAGGCGAACACCGGGGAGCTGTTTTTT,CATSQEANTGELFF
TRBV4-1,once,TRBJ2-2,TRBD2,TGCGCCAGCAGCCAAGGACTAGCGGCTAACACCGGGGAGCTGTTTTTT,CASSQGLAANTGELFF
TRBV28,-,TRBJ2-2,-,TGTGCCAGCAGTCAGGCGACGGTCACCGGGGAGCTGTTTTTT,CASSQATVTGELFF
TRBV19,-,TRBJ2-5,-,TGTGCCAGTAGTATAGCGGCAGGGCCAGAGACCCAGTACTTC,CASSIAAGPETQYF
TRBV12-5,once,TRBJ1-5,-,TGTGCTAGTGGCCCGGCAGTGAGCAATCAGCCCCAGCATTTT,CASGPAVSNQPQHF
TRBV14,-,TRBJ2-7,TRBD1,TGTGCCAGCAGCCAAGCCCCGGGACAGAACTACGAGCAGTACTTC,CASSQAPGQNYEQYF
TRBV28,-,TRBJ1-2,-,TGTGCCAGCAGTTTACTAGGGGAGCAGGGGTGGGGCTACACCTTC,CASSLLGEQGWGYTF
TRBV9,-,TRBJ1-1,-,TGTGCCAGCAGCGTCGGCGGGCACACTGAAGCTTTCTTT,CASSVGGHTEAFF
TRBV28,once,TRBJ1-2,-,TGTGCCAGCAGTTTCGACGCCCTGGATGGCTACACCTTC,CASSFDALDGYTF
TRBV28,-,TRBJ2-1,-,TGTGCCAGCAGTTTGAGTGTCGGGCCCAATGAGCAGTTCTTC,CASSLSVGPNEQFF
TRBV11-2,-,TRBJ2-7,-,TGTGCCAGCAGCTACGGGACGGGCTACGAGCAGTACTTC,CASSYGTGYEQYF
TRBV7-9,-,TRBJ1-1,TRBD1,TGTGCCAGCAGCTTAGTCCCGCCAGGGGGGGGACACACTGAAGCTTTCTTT,CASSLVPPGGGHTEAFF
TRBV7-9,-,TRBJ2-3,TRBD2,TGTGCCAGCAGCTTAGGCGAGACTAGCGGTAGCACAGATACGCAGTATTTT,CASSLGETSGSTDTQYF
TRBV27,-,TRBJ2-3,-,TGTGCCAGCGGACGAGTAGGTGCAATCACAGATACGCAGTATTTT,CASGRVGAITDTQYF
TRBV27,-,TRBJ1-1,-,TGTGCCAGCACCCCGTTGGGGCTTGAGCAAGCTTTCTTT,CASTPLGLEQAFF
TRBV6-1,many,TRBJ1-4,-,TGTGCCAGCAGTGAACGGGGAGGGGTTAATGAAAAACTGTTTTTT,CASSERGGVNEKLFF
TRBV19,once,TRBJ2-5,-,TGTGCCAGTAGTATAGATGCTTCACCACAAGAGACCCAGTACTTC,CASSIDASPQETQYF
TRBV6-5,-,TRBJ2-2,-,TGTGCCAGCAGTTACTCGATTGGACACACCACCGGGGAGCTGTTTTTT,CASSYSIGHTTGELFF
TRBV4-1,-,TRBJ2-7,TRBD1,TGCGCCAGCAGCCAAGAGGGGGGACAGGGGTACGAGCAGTACTTC,CASSQEGGQGYEQYF
TRBV7-9,-,TRBJ2-3,TRBD1,TGTGCCAGCAGCGAACCCGGGACAGGGCTCACAGATACGCAGTATTTT,CASSEPGTGLTDTQYF
TRBV28,-,TRBJ2-5,TRBD1,TGTGCCAGCAGTTCAAGACAGGGGGCGAACCAAGAGACCCAGTACTTC,CASSSRQGANQETQYF
TRBV28,-,TRBJ1-3,-,TGTGCCAGCAGTTTACGAGGATTAAGGACAGCTCCTGGAAACACCATATATTTT,CASSLRGLRTAPGNTIYF
TRBV4-3,-,TRBJ2-2,-,TGCGCCAGCAGCCAAGATGATCTGGGGAACACCGGGGAGCTGTTTTTT,CASSQDDLGNTGELFF
TRBV11-2,-,TRBJ2-7,-,TGTGCCAGCAGCTTAGTTTGGTACGAGCAGTACTTC,CASSLVWYEQYF
TRBV5-4,-,TRBJ2-5,-,TGTGCCAGCAGCTTGGGGCAGGATCTACAAGAGACCCAGTACTTC,CASSLGQDLQETQYF
TRBV30,-,TRBJ2-1,TRBD1,TGTGCCTGGGGAACCGGGACAGGGCCTTTCGATGAGCAGTTCTTC,CAWGTGTGPFDEQFF
TRBV6-4,once,TRBJ1-2,TRBD1,TGTGCCAGCAGTCGGACCGGGGTCCGGGACAGAGCGGACTATGGCTACACCTTC,CASSRTGVRDRADYGYTF
TRBV18,-,TRBJ2-7,-,TGTGCCAGCTCACCGGACAAAACCTCCTACGAGCAGTACTTC,CASSPDKTSYEQYF
TRBV6-5,few,TRBJ2-7,TRBD1,TGTGCCAGCAGTTACGAACAGGGGACCTACGAGCAGTACTTC,CASSYEQGTYEQYF
TRBV27,-,TRBJ2-3,TRBD1,TGTGCCAGCAGTTTTACTTACGACAGGGGGTTCACAGATACGCAGTATTTT,CASSFTYDRGFTDTQYF
TRBV6-1,-,TRBJ1-1,-,TGTGCCAGCAGTTTGGGGAAGAACACTGAAGCTTTCTTT,CASSLGKNTEAFF
TRBV30,-,TRBJ1-5,-,TGTGCCTGGAGTACGCGGGGCAATCAGCCCCAGCATTTT,CAWSTRGNQPQHF
TRBV30,-,TRBJ2-1,-,TGTGCCTGGAGGATGTCCGGGACAAGTAGTATAGCGGATCTATACAATGAGCAGTTCTTC,CAWRMSGTSSIADLYNEQFF
TRBV19,once,TRBJ2-7,-,TGTGCCAGTAGTCCCTCTGGGTCCTACGAGCAGTACTTC,CASSPSGSYEQYF
TRBV11-2,-,TRBJ2-5,-,TGTGCCAGCAGCCCGCCTGGGGGCGGAGGAGGGCAAGAGACCCAGTACTTC,CASSPPGGGGGQETQYF
TRBV28,few,TRBJ1-2,-,TGTGCCAGCAGTCCCCTACAGAGAGCAGACACCTTC,CASSPLQRADTF
TRBV27,-,TRBJ1-5,-,TGTGCCATAGGGACGGATTTCAATCAGCCCCAGCATTTT,CAIGTDFNQPQHF
TRBV5-6,-,TRBJ2-7,TRBD1,TGTGCCAGCAGCTGGGACAGGGGAAACTACGAGCAGTACTTC,CASSWDRGNYEQYF
TRBV27,-,TRBJ2-1,TRBD2,TGTGCCAGCAGTTTATCTAGCGGGAGTTTTTACAATGAGCAGTTCTTC,CASSLSSGSFYNEQFF
TRBV11-2,-,TRBJ2-3,TRBD2,TGTGCCAGCAGCTTAGCTAGCGGGGGTTTGAATACGCAGTATTTT,CASSLASGGLNTQYF
TRBV21-1,-,TRBJ2-7,-,TGTGCCAGCAGCAAAGCCAAAGAGGGGTTCGACCACGAGCAGTACTTC,CASSKAKEGFDHEQYF
TRBV6-5,-,TRBJ2-7,TRBD2,TGTGCCAGCAGCCTCGGGACTAGCGCGTCCTACGAGCAGTACTTC,CASSLGTSASYEQYF
TRBV27,-,TRBJ2-7,TRBD2,TGTGCCAGCAGTTTATCCGCTAGCGGAAACTACGAGCAGTACTTC,CASSLSASGNYEQYF
TRBV6-5,-,TRBJ2-4,TRBD1,TGTGCCAGCAGTCTAGGACAGGGGTTTGGGGAGGTTCAGTACTTC,CASSLGQGFGEVQYF
TRBV25-1,-,TRBJ2-5,TRBD1,TGTGCCAGCAGTGTCAGCGGGACAGGGGGCCAGACCCAGTACTTC,CASSVSGTGGQTQYF
TRBV7-2,-,TRBJ2-7,-,TGTGCCAGCAGCTTCAGCCAGCCCGTCCTCTCCTACGAGCAGTACTTC,CASSFSQPVLSYEQYF
TRBV30,few,TRBJ2-7,-,TGTGCCTGGAACCTCAGGGGTCTTTCCTACGAGCAGTACTTC,CAWNLRGLSYEQYF
TRBV25-1,-,TRBJ2-5,-,TGTGCCAGCAGTGGACTCGAGGGGGTTGAGACCCAGTACTTC,CASSGLEGVETQYF